This TCR beta chain was retrieved from a study of T-cell memory formation after mild COVID-19 (dated by TCRdb to the early 2020s). Study-level background: TCR sequence clusters from the two donors were found to be largely donor specific. Longitudinal TCRalpha and TCRbeta repertoire sequencing tracked T-cell clones expanding and contracting after mild COVID-19 in two donors. The cohort was made up of two young adult volunteers, one female and one male, who were previously healthy. Study-wide findings and limitations: The study included only a couple of mild cases, and larger cohorts that include severe cases with pre-infection samples were judged to be necessary. Contracting CD4+ clones turned up mainly in the CM and EM memory subsets, whereas EMRA was where CD8+ clones were enriched. SARS-CoV-2 specificity of the second-wave clones peaking on day 37 was not confirmed. Some responding clones were found in pre-infection memory, which suggests that pre-existing cross-reactive memory T cells took part in the SARS-CoV-2 response. Clones that contracted from day 15 to 85 showed balanced CD4/CD8 phenotypes, whereas a second wave of clones that expanded from day 15 to 37 leaned towards CD4+.

Turning to this clonotype: Its antigen is not yet known. No base quality values were provided; no much bigger clone lies one nucleotide off.

TCRdb shows the sequencer as Illumina NovaSeq 6000. TCRalpha and TCRbeta cDNA libraries were constructed by 5'RACE with constant-segment primers, with sample barcodes and unique molecular identifiers being introduced. Trizol reagent was used to extract RNA from every sample. The libraries were amplified in two PCR steps, and the second step added a second sample barcode and Illumina TruSeq adapters. Sequencing of libraries was performed on an Illumina NovaSeq with 2 x 150 bp paired-end reads. As for the original processing: Demultiplexing of reads and collapsing into UMI-guided consensus sequences were performed with migec v1.2.7. Using mixcr v2.1.11, the UMI consensuses were aligned to TRA and TRB V and J templates and assembled into clonotypes. Clonotypes were classified as expanded or contracted when called significant by both edgeR and NoisET, with noise models trained on biological replicates. For edgeR calls, a false discovery rate-adjusted p below 0.01 and a log2 fold-change threshold of 1 were applied. As an exploratory analysis of dynamics, max-normalized trajectories of the 1000 most abundant clonotypes were examined by PCA with hierarchical clustering. Separately sequenced CD4+ and CD8+ repertoires were used to assign a CD4 or CD8 phenotype to each responding clone. TCRdb redid the processing of the public reads, applying fastp at Q25 and MiXCR, and retained in-frame beta chains. Entries are consolidated by CDR3 protein sequence, retaining the most common genes and DNA. V and J calls and clone size were set by TCRdb, not the authors. The sample yields 400,000 to 500,000 distinct CDR3 sequences; roughly 18% were counted once. The leading ten clones occupy 20% to 25% of the sample.

PBMCs were isolated by Ficoll-Paque density gradient centrifugation. The V and J ends are trimmed by 0 bases and 1 base, leaving 11 bases between them. The CDR3 runs 16 residues from the cysteine to the phenylalanine. The CDR3 DNA has 48 bases and is translated from base 1. As encoded in the germline V gene, CDR1 is SGHRS while CDR2 is YFSETQ. The clonotype originates from a man between 18 and 35 years old who had mild COVID-19 (a few samples of this study predate the infection). The sample titles of this study are shuffled in the database, so cell type and time point are left out; the donor was told from shared clones. Here the chain combines TRBV5-1 and TRBJ2-4, and perhaps TRBD1 as D gene, on 5 matching bases. Specimen: PBMCs or a T cell subset sorted from them (not recorded which). The CDR3 region has the sequence CASSLGAGFAKNIQYF. The DNA sequence is TGCGCCAGCAGCTTGGGGGCAGGGTTTGCCAAAAACATTCAGTACTTC.